This paragraph reports one T cell receptor beta chain. The CDR3 is made up of 16 amino acids. CDR1 MNHEY and CDR2 SMNVEV come from the germline V gene (reference sequence). V shed 2 bases and J 5 bases; nucleotides not matched to a gene: 10. The data were produced by immunoSEQ multiplex PCR, yet TCRdb's version contains in-frame clones alone and is incomplete. The data hold about 350,000 clones, with 80% to 90% observed a single time. As to treatment: some 19 received Ad26.COV2.S at low or high dose, single or two shots; five or six received placebo; per-sample allocation not given. Sampling happened 63 days after the first vaccine or placebo injection. The sample comes from a study of Ad26.COV2.S vaccination and SARS-CoV-2 variants.

The source material was peripheral blood, sampled in a trial of Ad26.COV2.S vaccine versus placebo. The source of this sequence is a person between 18 and 59 years old who received the Ad26.COV2.S COVID-19 vaccine or a placebo. The chain couples TRBV27 to TRBJ1-1; 8 positions match TRBD1. The CDR3 bases are TGTGCCAGCAGTTTAACCCGAGGACAGGGTCGGACTGAAGCTTTCTTT. It is translated as CASSLTRGQGRTEAFF.